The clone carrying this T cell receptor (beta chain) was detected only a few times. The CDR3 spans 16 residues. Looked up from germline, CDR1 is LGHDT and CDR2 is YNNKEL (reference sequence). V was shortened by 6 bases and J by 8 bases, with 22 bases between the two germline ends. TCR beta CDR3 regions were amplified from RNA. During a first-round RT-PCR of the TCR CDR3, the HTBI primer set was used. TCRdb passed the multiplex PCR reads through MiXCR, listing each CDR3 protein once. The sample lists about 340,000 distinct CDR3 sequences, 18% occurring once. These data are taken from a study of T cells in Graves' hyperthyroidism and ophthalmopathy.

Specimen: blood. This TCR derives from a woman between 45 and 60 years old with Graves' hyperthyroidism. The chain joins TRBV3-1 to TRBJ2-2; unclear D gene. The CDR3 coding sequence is TGTGCCAGCAGTTCAAGGATGAACTCCCTGTTTGGGGAGCTGTTTTTT. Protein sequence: CASSSRMNSLFGELFF.